One and the same sample provided the 32 T cell receptor beta chains below, sequenced in a study of T cell responses to AZD1222 COVID-19 vaccine (TCRdb year 2021). The meaning of the sample's time point label: baseline before first vaccination. Library method: the immunoSEQ multiplex PCR assay. Imported from immuneACCESS, the table was reduced by TCRdb to in-frame sequences with V and J called. These copies leave out some clones; in studies compared against another copy, an unresolved V gene accounts for under half, and the cause of the remainder is not known. For this sample there are tens of thousands of clones; 86% appear just once. In total, the top ten clones hold roughly 10% of the sample. The material was peripheral blood, obtained on day 0 of AZD1222 vaccination. The source is an adult in good health.

This clone is a singleton in its sample. The J gene is TRBJ1-5, the V gene TRBV19, with D tentatively TRBD1 (6 bases). Trimming pared 6 bases from V and 1 base from J, leaving 13 bases between. Germline V gene data show CDR1 as LNHDA and CDR2 as SQIVND (reference sequence). CDR3 length: 15 residues. The CDR3 region is CASSEQGGSNQPQHF. In DNA, the CDR3 is TGTGCCAGTAGCGAACAGGGCGGAAGCAATCAGCCCCAGCATTTT.

The chain combines TRBV4-1 with TRBJ2-3; 10 nucleotides align to TRBD2. Per germline, CDR1 MGHRA and CDR2 YSYEKL. The CDR3 runs to 17 residues. Losses at the gene ends were 0 bases for V and 0 bases for J; bases not matched to a gene: 3. CDR3 coding DNA: TGCGCCAGCAGCCAAGATCTACTAGCGGGAAGCACAGATACGCAGTATTTT. Protein: CASSQDLLAGSTDTQYF.

The V gene is TRBV19, the J gene TRBJ1-2; no clear D. This CDR3 is built from 11 residues. V shed 2 bases and J shed 8 bases, with 6 bases lying between them. Per the germline V gene, CDR1 is LNHDA and CDR2 is SQIVND (reference sequence). The CDR3 bases are TGTGCCAGTAGTATATCCGAAGGCTACACCTTC. Amino acids: CASSISEGYTF.

As DNA, the CDR3 is TGTGCCAGCAGCGTGGGGTTGCAAGAGACCCAGTACTTC. Translation: CASSVGLQETQYF. This chain joins TRBV9 and TRBJ2-5; D is ambiguous. V was cut by 2 bases and J by 2 bases, with 7 bases left in between. The CDR3 consists of 13 residues. Germline V gives CDR1 SGDLS, CDR2 YYNGEE. Using reference TRBV9 and TRBJ2-5 for the parts outside the CDR3, the full variable domain is DSGVTQTPKHLITATGQRVTLRCSPRSGDLSVYWYQQSLDQGLQFLIQYYNGEERAKGNILERFSAQQFPDLHSELNLSSLELGDSALYFCASSVGLQETQYFGPGTRLLVL.

The count of this clone is one. V gene TRBV30 combines with J gene TRBJ2-1; 10 positions match TRBD1. Germline values: CDR1 GTSNPN, CDR2 SVGIG (reference sequence). Germline trimming cut 2 bases from V and 0 bases from J; bases unmatched to any gene: 7. The CDR3 totals 17 residues. The CDR3: CAWSSGTGEFSYNEQFF. The CDR3 DNA is TGTGCCTGGAGTTCTGGGACAGGGGAATTCTCCTACAATGAGCAGTTCTTC.

V gene TRBV5-1 combines with J gene TRBJ2-3; 11 bases align to TRBD2. The CDR3 is 16 amino acids. The ends lost 7 bases at V and 2 bases at J; junction bases unmatched: 9. CDR1 SGHRS and CDR2 YFSETQ come from the germline V gene. CDR3 sequence reads: CASAQNSGGDTDTQYF. The DNA for the CDR3 is TGCGCCAGCGCCCAAAATAGCGGGGGGGACACAGATACGCAGTATTTT.

The rearrangement links TRBV19 to TRBJ1-5; D remains unclear. The germline V and J ends were trimmed by 1 base and 5 bases, with 12 bases remaining between them. Per germline, CDR1 LNHDA and CDR2 SQIVND (reference sequence). The CDR3 consists of 15 residues. The CDR3 here is CASSIGSVSDQPQHF. CDR3 sequence (DNA): TGTGCCAGTAGTATAGGGAGCGTTTCTGATCAGCCCCAGCATTTT.

The chain has TRBV5-1 and TRBJ2-2, with 13 bases identical to TRBD2. This CDR3 region has 15 residues. J lost 14 bases, V lost 1 base, and 8 bases had no gene match. CDR1 SGHRS and CDR2 YFSETQ come from the germline V gene. Written as DNA, the CDR3 is TGCGCCAGCAGCTTGACAGGACTAGCGGGGGCCCCCCTGTTTTTT. Translation gives CASSLTGLAGAPLFF.

The chain is built from TRBV6-5 and TRBJ1-4; D gene unclear. CDR1 MNHEY and CDR2 SVGAGI come from the germline V gene. The CDR3 extends over 13 amino acids. The ends were cut back, 8 bases at V and 6 bases at J, with 13 bases in the middle. As DNA, the CDR3 is TGTGCCAGCGCTGGTCCTAACGATGAAAAACTGTTTTTT. Encoded protein: CASAGPNDEKLFF.

This clone has more than one count but fewer than ten. The rearrangement uses TRBV6-5 and TRBJ1-5; D is ambiguous. V was pared by 8 bases and J by 6 bases, with 14 bases between. There are 13 residues in the CDR3. The germline V gene encodes CDR1 MNHEY and CDR2 SVGAGI. The CDR3 DNA sequence: TGTGCCAGCGGTACGAGGGAGGGTCAGCCCCAGCATTTT. Protein: CASGTREGQPQHF.

The V and J genes are TRBV7-6 and TRBJ1-1; D not certain. Germline CDR1 is SGHVS and CDR2 is FNYEAQ. The CDR3 runs 13 residues. V lost 2 bases and J lost 4, with 8 bases in between. DNA for the CDR3: TGTGCCAGCAGCTTATTAGGAGGCACTGAAGCTTTCTTT. Translated: CASSLLGGTEAFF.

This rearrangement joins TRBV6-6 to TRBJ2-1, with 10 bases aligning to TRBD2. Trimming cost V 8 bases and J 6 bases; bases outside gene matches: 10. CDR3 size: 15 residues. From germline, CDR1 is MNHNY and CDR2 SVGAGI (reference sequence). Here the CDR3 DNA reads TGTGCCAGCGATACTAGCGGGACGGGGGGCAATGAGCAGTTCTTC. It specifies CASDTSGTGGNEQFF.

J is TRBJ2-5 and V is TRBV7-2, with unresolved D. The CDR3 sequence is 14 residues long. Trimming left V 2 bases short and J 5 bases short, with 12 bases between. The V gene's germline CDR1 is SGHTA and CDR2 FQGNSA. In nucleotides, the CDR3 is TGTGCCAGCAGCTTAAGTCGGTCATTGGAGACCCAGTACTTC. It is translated as CASSLSRSLETQYF.

This chain joins TRBV7-9 and TRBJ2-5; D unclear. CDR1 and CDR2 from the germline V gene are SEHNR and FQNEAQ (reference sequence). Trimming cost V 5 bases and J 2 bases, with 15 bases left between them. This CDR3 contains 15 residues. CDR3 coding DNA: TGTGCCAGCAGCCCCGCCCCGGACCCACAAGAGACCCAGTACTTC. Translation: CASSPAPDPQETQYF.

The rearrangement links TRBV5-6 to TRBJ2-7; TRBD1 might be the D (7 bases). Germline V gene sequence: CDR1 SGHDT, CDR2 YYEEEE. Trimming cost V 2 bases and J 6 bases, with 15 bases left between them. The CDR3 covers 14 residues. The CDR3 is CASSFRQGLAEQYF. The CDR3 coding sequence is TGTGCCAGCAGCTTCCGACAGGGACTCGCCGAGCAGTACTTC. Looking up the rest from reference TRBV5-6 and TRBJ2-7 gives the full variable domain: DAGVTQSPTHLIKTRGQQVTLRCSPKSGHDTVSWYQQALGQGPQFIFQYYEEEERQRGNFPDRFSGHQFPNYSSELNVNALLLGDSALYLCASSFRQGLAEQYFGPGTRLTVT.

This rearrangement joins TRBV6-4 to TRBJ2-5, with a weak D call TRBD1 (5 bases). Germline CDR1 and CDR2: MRHNA and SNTAGT. The CDR3 is 14 amino acids. Trimming cost V 2 bases and J 5 bases, with 12 bases left between them. The CDR3 is CASSDNWGAETQYF. The CDR3 DNA is TGTGCCAGCAGTGACAATTGGGGCGCGGAGACCCAGTACTTC.

This clone is a singleton in its sample. In nucleotides, the CDR3 is TGTGCCAGCAGCTCCTGGACAGGGGCCAATCAGCCCCAGCATTTT. It is translated as CASSSWTGANQPQHF. The gene calls are TRBV7-2 and TRBJ1-5; 9 bases fit TRBD1. This CDR3 spans 15 amino acids. Germline V gives CDR1 SGHTA, CDR2 FQGNSA. V lost 4 bases and J lost 3; bases outside the gene matches: 4.

This clone occurred once. This chain uses TRBV12-5 with TRBJ2-2; D might be TRBD2 (6 bases). This CDR3 contains 16 residues. The germline CDR1 and CDR2 sequences are LGHNT and FRNRAP. V was cut by 1 base and J by 3 bases, with 12 bases left in between. The CDR3 region has the DNA TGTGCTAGTGGTTTGGGGAGGGGAGGAGACACCGGGGAGCTGTTTTTT. Its protein product is CASGLGRGGDTGELFF.

The chain employs TRBV11-2 and TRBJ2-7; 8 positions match TRBD1. The CDR3 extends over 14 amino acids. V gave up 4 bases and J gave up 2 bases; unmatched junction bases: 4. Looked up from germline, CDR1 is SGHAT and CDR2 is FQNNGV. The CDR3: CASSSGTGPYEQYF. CDR3 nucleotide sequence: TGTGCCAGCAGCTCGGGGACAGGACCCTACGAGCAGTACTTC.

V is TRBV6-5 and J is TRBJ1-2; D not resolved. Germline CDR1 MNHEY, CDR2 SVGAGI. This CDR3 is built from 16 residues. V lost 0 bases and J lost 2, with 13 bases in between. CDR3 region: CASSYSVGEGNYGYTF. The CDR3 DNA reads TGTGCCAGCAGTTACTCCGTCGGGGAGGGAAACTATGGCTACACCTTC.

CDR3 protein: CASSSSGTGGYEQYF. In DNA, the CDR3 is TGCGCCAGCAGCTCTTCCGGGACAGGGGGCTACGAGCAGTACTTC. V is TRBV5-1 and J is TRBJ2-7; TRBD1 agrees at 11 bases. Germline V CDR1 and CDR2: SGHRS, YFSETQ. V gave up 3 bases and J gave up 3 bases; unmatched junction bases: 5. This CDR3 is 15 amino acids long.

The gene calls are TRBV5-1 and TRBJ1-6, with TRBD1 as a possible D gene (5 bases). This CDR3 contains 15 residues. Germline CDR1 SGHRS, CDR2 YFSETQ. The V end lost 3 bases, the J end lost 9 bases, and 16 bases lay between the germline ends. The CDR3 bases are TGCGCCAGCAGCTCCGGGAGGGGTGAAGGTTCACCCCTCCACTTT. Its translation is CASSSGRGEGSPLHF.

The rearrangement links TRBV3-1 (or the pseudogene TRBV3-2) to TRBJ1-2; no firm D call. CDR3 length: 13 residues. Trimming pared 1 base from V and 8 bases from J, leaving 11 bases between. Germline V lookup: CDR1 LGHDT, CDR2 YNNKEL (reference sequence). The CDR3 DNA follows: TGTGCCAGCAGCCAAGTAGCCCTGGGGGGCTACACCTTC. This codes for CASSQVALGGYTF.

This clone was recorded once. The chain links TRBV6-5 to TRBJ1-1, with D unresolved. V dropped 6 bases and J dropped 5 bases, with 10 bases sitting between them. CDR3 length: 12 amino acids. The germline gives CDR1 MNHEY, CDR2 SVGAGI. The CDR3 DNA follows: TGTGCCAGCAGACCCCACCGGACTGAAGCTTTCTTT. Its protein product is CASRPHRTEAFF.

This rearrangement joins TRBV19 to TRBJ1-1; D not certain. The CDR3 runs 15 residues. V was shortened by 8 bases and J by 1 base, with 17 bases between the two germline ends. Germline V gene data show CDR1 as LNHDA and CDR2 as SQIVND (reference sequence). CDR3 in DNA: TGTGCCAGTCCCCCATCCGACACGCCGAACACTGAAGCTTTCTTT. It encodes CASPPSDTPNTEAFF.

The rearrangement links TRBV30 to TRBJ2-1, with 10 bases identical to TRBD2. In germline, CDR1 is GTSNPN, CDR2 SVGIG (reference sequence). The CDR3 has 16 amino acids. V shed 3 bases, J shed 4 bases, and the junction held 9 bases outside the gene matches. In DNA, the CDR3 is TGTGCCTGGAGGGTAGTAGCGGGGGGTTCATACAATGAGCAGTTCTTC. The encoded protein is CAWRVVAGGSYNEQFF.

The chain is built from TRBV27 and TRBJ1-2, with 9 bases matching TRBD1. The CDR3 extends over 15 amino acids. J gave up 8 bases and V 6 bases, and 13 bases lay outside the gene matches. Germline values: CDR1 MNHEY, CDR2 SMNVEV (reference sequence). The CDR3 DNA reads as TGTGCCAGCAGCTACTGGGGACAGGGCACAGGCGGCTACACCTTC. It specifies CASSYWGQGTGGYTF.

V and J are TRBV7-2 and TRBJ1-2, with 8 bases matching TRBD1. This CDR3 is 17 amino acids long. Germline CDR1 SGHTA, CDR2 FQGNSA. With 1 base clipped from V and 8 bases from J, the junction kept 15 bases outside the gene matches. CDR3 DNA sequence: TGTGCCAGCAGCTTAGATAGAACCGTCTACAGGGGGGACGGCTACACCTTC. Encoded protein: CASSLDRTVYRGDGYTF.

CDR3 sequence reads: CASSSVASNQETQYF. The CDR3 nucleotides read TGTGCCAGCAGCTCTGTAGCGAGTAACCAAGAGACCCAGTACTTC. The chain uses TRBV7-9 and TRBJ2-5; possible D gene TRBD2, 5 bases. The CDR3 runs 15 residues. The germline CDR1 and CDR2 sequences are SEHNR and FQNEAQ (reference sequence). V dropped 4 bases and J dropped 0 bases, with 12 bases sitting between them.

The chain links TRBV2 to TRBJ1-1; no reliable D call. The CDR3 spans 11 residues. Trimming pared 8 bases from V and 0 bases from J, leaving 4 bases between. Germline V CDR1 and CDR2: SNHLY, FYNNEI. The chain's CDR3 is CASLLNTEAFF. The CDR3 bases are TGTGCCAGCCTGCTGAACACTGAAGCTTTCTTT. Full variable domain (outside the CDR3, taken from reference TRBV2 and TRBJ1-1): EPEVTQTPSHQVTQMGQEVILRCVPISNHLYFYWYRQILGQKVEFLVSFYNNEISEKSEIFDDQFSVERPDGSNFTLKIRSTKLEDSAMYFCASLLNTEAFFGQGTRLTVV.

J is TRBJ2-1 and V is TRBV5-4, with 7 bases that match TRBD2. There are 14 residues in the CDR3. CDR1 is SGHNT, CDR2 YYREEE, per germline (reference sequence). Trimming at V came to 1 base and at J to 9 bases, leaving 7 bases not matched to a gene. CDR3 sequence (DNA): TGTGCCAGCAGCTTGACGGGAGTAGCGGGTGAGCAGTTCTTC. Translating gives CASSLTGVAGEQFF.

The chain couples TRBV5-1 to TRBJ2-7; possibly TRBD1 or TRBD2 for D (5 bases each). The CDR3 totals 14 residues. Trimming left V 2 bases short and J 4 bases short, with 13 bases between. Germline values: CDR1 SGHRS, CDR2 YFSETQ. DNA for the CDR3: TGCGCCAGCAGCTTTGGGGGAGCGAATTACGAGCAGTACTTC. Encoded protein: CASSFGGANYEQYF.